A selection of T cell receptor beta chains follows, all from one sample in a study of a mutant IDH1 vaccine in newly diagnosed glioma. Generated by immunoSEQ multiplex PCR, the TCRdb table keeps only in-frame clones and is missing some. The sample holds tens of thousands of clones, around 83% seen once. Their recognized antigens are unknown. The sample consisted of PBMCs, taken from a glioma patient whose treatment included an IDH1 peptide vaccine. The receptors were gathered from a woman in her fifties or sixties with glioma. Both conserved end residues are part of each CDR3. A D gene is named only where the DNA matches it firmly.

j_call v_call d_call cdr3_nt cdr3_aa
TRBJ1-6 TRBV19 TRBD1 TGTGCCAGCGGACAGGGGGGTTCACCCCTCCACTTT CASGQGGSPLHF
TRBJ1-5 TRBV27 - TGTGCCAGCAGTTTAGAGGGTCAGCCCCAGCATTTT CASSLEGQPQHF
TRBJ2-7 TRBV27 TRBD1 TGTGCCAGCAGCCCCGCCGGACAGGGGCAGTACTTC CASSPAGQGQYF
TRBJ1-1 TRBV19 - TGTGCCAGTAGTATGGCCAGGGACACTGAAGCTTTCTTT CASSMARDTEAFF
TRBJ2-5 TRBV5-1 - TGCGCCAGCAGTGAGGGACTCCAAGAGACCCAGTACTTC CASSEGLQETQYF
TRBJ1-3 TRBV15 - TGTGCCACCAGCAGAGGTCCGGGGGGCGCTGGAAACACCATATATTTT CATSRGPGGAGNTIYF
TRBJ2-2 TRBV2 - TGTGCCAGCAGCTGGACGGAAAGCGGGGAGCTGTTTTTT CASSWTESGELFF
TRBJ1-5 TRBV7-2 - TGTGCCAGCAGCTTCAAAGGGGGGTTAGGGACCAATCAGCCCCAGCATTTT CASSFKGGLGTNQPQHF
TRBJ1-1 TRBV2 - TGTGCCACTAAGGGGGACAACTTGAACACTGAAGCTTTCTTT CATKGDNLNTEAFF
TRBJ2-7 TRBV5-1 TRBD1 TGCGCCAGCAGCTTGGCCGGACAGGGGGCCTCCAGGAACGAGCAGTACTTC CASSLAGQGASRNEQYF
TRBJ2-5 TRBV2 TRBD2 TGTGCCAGCAGTGGCGGTAGCGGGGGCAAAGAGACCCAGTACTTC CASSGGSGGKETQYF
TRBJ1-2 TRBV4-3 - TGCGCCAGCAGCCCCGGGAAACAGGTTGGGGGCTACACCTTC CASSPGKQVGGYTF
TRBJ2-1 TRBV9 TRBD2 TGTGCCAGCAGCGTAGAGAGGACTAGGCAGTTCTTC CASSVERTRQFF
TRBJ2-3 TRBV7-9 - TGTGCCAGCAGCTTATACATAGATACGCAGTATTTT CASSLYIDTQYF
TRBJ2-1 TRBV5-1 - TGCGCCAGCAGCTGGGGGGTCCATACCTACAATGAGCAGTTCTTC CASSWGVHTYNEQFF
TRBJ2-1 TRBV7-2 TRBD2 TGTGCCAGCAGCTTATTGGGGACTAGCGGGGTCAATGAGCAGTTCTTC CASSLLGTSGVNEQFF
TRBJ2-1 TRBV5-1 - TGCGCCAGCAGTGCTCCGGGACTGGGGGATGAGCAGTTCTTC CASSAPGLGDEQFF
TRBJ2-7 TRBV4-1 - TGCGCCAGCAGCCAGGCCCGGGCCTACGAGCAGTACTTC CASSQARAYEQYF
TRBJ2-5 TRBV2 - TGTGCCAGCAGTGAAAGGCCGGGGGAGACCCAGTACTTC CASSERPGETQYF
TRBJ2-2 TRBV19 - TGTGCCAGTAGTATAGGGGGTTTCACCGGGGAGCTGTTTTTT CASSIGGFTGELFF
TRBJ1-1 TRBV18 - TGTGCCAGCTCACCAAACAAGGGCCTGAACACTGAAGCTTTCTTT CASSPNKGLNTEAFF
TRBJ2-5 TRBV9 - TGTGCCAGCAGCGTATCAATATCCCAAGAGACCCAGTACTTC CASSVSISQETQYF